This entry lists 23 T cell receptor beta chains sequenced from one sample in a study of cytomegalovirus exposure and HLA in healthy donors. PCR used 60 Vbeta primers and 13 Jbeta primers. Assay used: immunoSEQ multiplex PCR; TCRdb lists only in-frame clones, some missing. The sample shows 150,000 to 200,000 clones, 65% to 90% of them seen only once. The specimen sequenced was PBMCs. Source of these receptors: a woman aged 18 to 35 in good health and CMV-seronegative.

This chain joins TRBV9 and TRBJ1-6; TRBD1 might be the D (6 bases). CDR3 length equals 16 residues. V dropped 3 bases and J dropped 0 bases, with 10 bases sitting between them. The V gene's germline CDR1 is SGDLS and CDR2 YYNGEE. The CDR3 sequence: CASSATGTSYNSPLHF. CDR3 in DNA: TGTGCCAGCAGCGCCACAGGGACCTCCTATAATTCACCCCTCCACTTT.

The chain recombines TRBV28 with TRBJ2-7, with TRBD2 matching over 7 bases. The V and J ends lost 4 bases and 5 bases, in that order; junction bases with no gene match: 11. This CDR3 region has 15 residues. Per germline, CDR1 MDHEN and CDR2 SYDVKM. The CDR3 region has the DNA TGTGCCAGCAGTTGGGGAGGGGAACTGGGGAACGAGCAGTACTTC. It is translated as CASSWGGELGNEQYF.

The J gene is TRBJ2-3, the V gene TRBV10-2, with TRBD2 matching 16 bases. Trimming at V came to 4 bases and at J to 3 bases, leaving 7 bases not matched to a gene. The CDR3 runs to 18 residues. Germline V lookup: CDR1 WSHSY, CDR2 SAAADI. CDR3 loop: CASSVSGTSGGETDTQYF. In nucleotides, the CDR3 is TGCGCCAGCAGTGTTAGTGGGACTAGCGGGGGGGAAACAGATACGCAGTATTTT.

This rearrangement joins TRBV4-1 to TRBJ2-7, with 8 bases fitting TRBD1. This CDR3 has 14 amino acids. CDR1 MGHRA and CDR2 YSYEKL come from the germline V gene. Trimming cost V 5 bases and J 3 bases; bases outside gene matches: 6. The chain's CDR3 is CASSVSDRGYEQYF. The CDR3 coding sequence is TGCGCCAGCAGCGTAAGCGACAGGGGCTACGAGCAGTACTTC.

This chain connects TRBV5-5 to TRBJ1-1, with no clear D. Trimming stripped 6 bases from V and 5 bases from J, with 26 bases between. Germline assignment: CDR1 SGHKS and CDR2 YYEKEE (reference sequence). The CDR3 covers 17 residues. The CDR3 sequence: CASIRGQAQRGGTEAFF. CDR3 nucleotides: TGTGCCAGCATCCGCGGTCAGGCCCAACGAGGAGGGACTGAAGCTTTCTTT.

The J gene is TRBJ1-1, the V gene TRBV27, with a possible D match to TRBD1 (6 bases). CDR3 length: 15 residues. V was pared by 6 bases and J by 0 bases, with 14 bases between. Germline loops: CDR1 MNHEY, CDR2 SMNVEV (reference sequence). The CDR3 region has the DNA TGTGCCAGCAGCTCTACCCAGGGGTTGAACACTGAAGCTTTCTTT. Translated: CASSSTQGLNTEAFF.

V gene TRBV7-2 combines with J gene TRBJ2-7; 8 bases are shared with TRBD2. Germline assignment: CDR1 SGHTA and CDR2 FQGNSA. With 5 bases clipped from V and 6 bases from J, the junction kept 6 bases outside the gene matches. This CDR3 has 13 residues. CDR3 protein: CASSPGGQTEQYF. The CDR3 bases are TGTGCCAGCAGCCCGGGGGGGCAAACCGAGCAGTACTTC.

This clone was counted once. The CDR3 sequence: CASGGTGETPEQYF. As DNA, the CDR3 is TGTGCGAGCGGCGGGACAGGGGAGACACCCGAGCAGTACTTC. The V call is TRBV2, the J call TRBJ2-5; 10 nucleotides align to TRBD1. The end of the DNA fits TRBJ2-7 better, so the J call may be wrong. Germline V gene lookup returns CDR1 SNHLY and CDR2 FYNNEI. This CDR3 has 14 amino acids.

This chain joins TRBV27 and TRBJ2-5; 14 positions agree with TRBD2. Germline V gene lookup returns CDR1 MNHEY and CDR2 SMNVEV (reference sequence). V trimming: 5 bases; J trimming: 1 base; junction bases outside the gene matches: 9. The CDR3 is 18 residues long. Here the CDR3 reads CASSLLGTSGGPQETQYF. CDR3 DNA sequence: TGTGCCAGCAGTCTACTCGGGACTAGCGGGGGACCCCAAGAGACCCAGTACTTC.

This sequence joins TRBV5-1 and TRBJ2-3; 7 positions match TRBD1. The CDR3 has 14 residues. Germline V gene data show CDR1 as SGHRS and CDR2 as YFSETQ. J was trimmed by 1 base and V by 4 bases; bases with no gene match: 3. The CDR3 DNA reads TGCGCCAGCAGCCCAGGGACAGGCACAGATACGCAGTATTTT. It encodes CASSPGTGTDTQYF.

The chain recombines TRBV9 with TRBJ2-3, with 10 bases identical to TRBD1. The ends lost 2 bases at V and 2 bases at J; junction bases unmatched: 5. Germline-derived CDR1 and CDR2 are SGDLS and YYNGEE. The CDR3 has 16 amino acids. Here the CDR3 DNA reads TGTGCCAGCAGCGTCGCCGACAGGGGGCACACAGATACGCAGTATTTT. Translation gives CASSVADRGHTDTQYF.

The chain uses TRBV28 and TRBJ1-1; TRBD1 matches at 9 bases. From germline, CDR1 is MDHEN and CDR2 SYDVKM. The length of the CDR3 is 14 residues. The trim removed 4 bases at V and 1 base at J, leaving 1 base unmatched. The CDR3 DNA sequence: TGTGCCAGCAGTTCGGGACAGGGGAACACTGAAGCTTTCTTT. This codes for CASSSGQGNTEAFF.

V gene TRBV7-2 combines with J gene TRBJ1-1, with D maybe TRBD1 (6 bases). Deletions cut 5 bases from V and 6 bases from J, with 13 bases between. Per the germline V gene, CDR1 is SGHTA and CDR2 is FQGNSA. This CDR3 is built from 13 residues. The CDR3 DNA reads TGTGCCAGCAGCCTCGGACAGCTCCCTGAAGCTTTCTTT. As protein: CASSLGQLPEAFF. The variable domain in full, with the rest retrieved from reference TRBV7-2 and TRBJ1-1, is GAGVSQSPSNKVTEKGKDVELRCDPISGHTALYWYRQSLGQGLEFLIYFQGNSAPDKSGLPSDRFSAERTGGSVSTLTIQRTQQEDSAVYLCASSLGQLPEAFFGQGTRLTVV.

The chain couples TRBV11-3 to TRBJ2-2; 11 positions agree with TRBD2. The germline V gene has CDR1 SGHNT and CDR2 YENEEA. The junction had 8 bases not matched to a gene; V was cut back by 4 bases and J by 4 bases. CDR3 length: 17 amino acids. This CDR3 is CASSSMGTSGITGELFF. CDR3 sequence (DNA): TGTGCCAGCAGCTCTATGGGGACTAGCGGAATCACCGGGGAGCTGTTTTTT.

V and J are TRBV6-6 and TRBJ2-2; TRBD2 aligns across 7 bases. This CDR3 has 14 residues. CDR1 is MNHNY, CDR2 SVGAGI, per germline (reference sequence). V was pared by 8 bases and J by 5 bases, with 8 bases of the junction left unmatched. CDR3 DNA: TGTGCCAGCGGCCTAGCGGAGAGGACCGGGGAGCTGTTTTTT. Translation: CASGLAERTGELFF.

The chain combines TRBV5-1 with TRBJ2-5, with 8 bases fitting TRBD1. Germline V gene sequence: CDR1 SGHRS, CDR2 YFSETQ. V was pared by 4 bases and J by 1 base, with 3 bases of the junction left unmatched. The CDR3 sequence is 14 residues long. Here the CDR3 reads CASSAGTGQETQYF. CDR3 nucleotides: TGCGCCAGCAGCGCCGGGACAGGCCAAGAGACCCAGTACTTC. The full variable domain, with the rest looked up from reference TRBV5-1 and TRBJ2-5, is KAGVTQTPRYLIKTRGQQVTLSCSPISGHRSVSWYQQTPGQGLQFLFEYFSETQRNKGNFPGRFSGRQFSNSRSEMNVSTLELGDSALYLCASSAGTGQETQYFGPGTRLLVL.

The count of this clone is one. This chain connects TRBV18 to TRBJ2-7; D call uncertain. Germline lookup yields CDR1 KGHSH and CDR2 LQKENI. The V gene lost 5 bases and the J gene lost 7 bases, with 21 bases spanning the gap. The CDR3 covers 15 residues. For the CDR3, the DNA is TGTGCCAGCTCAGTACCCCCCCCGGCGGTGGAAGAGCAGTACTTC. Translation gives CASSVPPPAVEEQYF.

The chain has TRBV28 and TRBJ2-3; 8 bases fit TRBD2. This CDR3 contains 17 residues. J was trimmed by 3 bases and V by 2 bases; bases with no gene match: 10. In germline, CDR1 is MDHEN, CDR2 SYDVKM. DNA for the CDR3: TGTGCCAGCAGTTTAAACCCGGGGACTAGTGGTACAGATACGCAGTATTTT. Amino acid sequence: CASSLNPGTSGTDTQYF.

The V and J genes are TRBV2 and TRBJ1-5, with D unresolved. The germline CDR1 and CDR2 sequences are SNHLY and FYNNEI. This CDR3 is built from 14 residues. V lost 4 bases and J 4 bases, leaving 11 bases between the germline ends. The CDR3 nucleotides read TGTGCCAGCAGTGCAGGCAGTTGGAATCAGCCCCAGCATTTT. Its protein product is CASSAGSWNQPQHF.

The J gene is TRBJ2-2, the V gene TRBV15, with 11 bases matching TRBD1. The CDR3 extends over 15 amino acids. Looked up from germline, CDR1 is LNHNV and CDR2 is YYDKDF (reference sequence). V was clipped by 8 bases and J by 6 bases; unmatched bases: 8. The CDR3 DNA follows: TGTGCCACCTCGTCCGGGACAGGGGGTTCCGGGGAGCTGTTTTTT. Translating gives CATSSGTGGSGELFF.

Only a few counts were recorded for this clone. The chain joins TRBV30 to TRBJ2-5; weak D call: TRBD1 (6 bases). Germline CDR1 GTSNPN, CDR2 SVGIG (reference sequence). The CDR3 is 14 residues long. V dropped 5 bases and J dropped 7 bases, with 20 bases sitting between them. CDR3 in amino acids: CAWARDTTSGTQYF. The CDR3 bases are TGTGCCTGGGCTCGGGACACTACCTCGGGGACCCAGTACTTC.

The table lists this clone with a count of one. The chain has TRBV5-1 and TRBJ1-5; 8 bases agree with TRBD1. The CDR3 is 14 residues long. CDR1 is SGHRS, CDR2 YFSETQ, per germline. V lost 3 bases and J lost 6; bases outside the gene matches: 5. CDR3 sequence: CASSWTGPPQPQHF. Here the CDR3 DNA reads TGCGCCAGCAGCTGGACAGGGCCCCCTCAGCCCCAGCATTTT.

The chain uses TRBV5-5 and TRBJ1-3; D might be TRBD1 (6 bases). The length of the CDR3 is 17 residues. Looked up from germline, CDR1 is SGHKS and CDR2 is YYEKEE (reference sequence). V gave up 0 bases and J gave up 0 bases, with 13 bases separating them. In DNA, the CDR3 is TGTGCCAGCAGCTTGGACCCAGGGGATTCCTCTGGAAACACCATATATTTT. Encoded protein: CASSLDPGDSSGNTIYF.